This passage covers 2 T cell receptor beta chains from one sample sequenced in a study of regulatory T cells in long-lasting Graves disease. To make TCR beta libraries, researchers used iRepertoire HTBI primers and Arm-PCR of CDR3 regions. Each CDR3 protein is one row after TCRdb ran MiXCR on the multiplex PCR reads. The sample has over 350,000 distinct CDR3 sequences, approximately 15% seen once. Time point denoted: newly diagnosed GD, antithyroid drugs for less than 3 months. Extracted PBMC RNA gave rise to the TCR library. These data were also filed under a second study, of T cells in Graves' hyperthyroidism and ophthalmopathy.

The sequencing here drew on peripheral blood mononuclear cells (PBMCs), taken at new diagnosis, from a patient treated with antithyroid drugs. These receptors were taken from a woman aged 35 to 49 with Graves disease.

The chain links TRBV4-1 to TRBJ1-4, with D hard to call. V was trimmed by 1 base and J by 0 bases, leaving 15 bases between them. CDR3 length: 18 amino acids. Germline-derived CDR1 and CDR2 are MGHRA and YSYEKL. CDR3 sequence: CASSQVPPQLSTNEKLFF. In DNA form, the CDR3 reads TGCGCCAGCAGCCAAGTACCCCCCCAGTTATCAACTAATGAAAAACTGTTTTTT.

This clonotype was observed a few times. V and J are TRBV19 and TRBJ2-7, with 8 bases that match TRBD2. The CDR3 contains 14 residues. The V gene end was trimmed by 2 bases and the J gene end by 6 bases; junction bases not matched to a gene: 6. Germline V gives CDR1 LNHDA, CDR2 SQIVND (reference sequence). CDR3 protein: CASSIIAGGGEQYF. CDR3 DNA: TGTGCCAGTAGTATAATCGCGGGAGGTGGCGAGCAGTACTTC.